This record looks at one T cell receptor beta chain sequence and its context. Original handling: Researchers report that nucleated cell counts were estimated from reference gene primer amplification. The data were produced by immunoSEQ multiplex PCR, yet TCRdb's version contains in-frame clones alone and is incomplete. D and trimming come from the DNA, and the V and J calls and clone size come from that table. The data show approximately 150,000 clones, with about 86% seen just once and 8.6% held by the top ten. Trimming pared 5 bases from V and 8 bases from J, leaving 24 bases between. Germline CDR1 reads SGHTA; CDR2 reads FQGTGA. The CDR3 length is 17 residues. These data come from a study of blood T cell repertoires in COVID-19. Study-wide context: The United States, Italy and Spain provided the acute and convalescent COVID-19 samples. Sample material is recorded as cDNA or gDNA derived from T cells, B-cell-depleted T cells, or PBMCs.

This TCR derives from a woman between 45 and 60 years old with active or convalescent COVID-19. The chain uses TRBV7-3 and TRBJ2-2; maybe TRBD2 (5 bases). The sequenced material came from peripheral blood. The CDR3 nucleotides read TGTGCCAGCAGCCGAATCCCGGGGAGTCCGTCATCAGGGGAGCTGTTTTTT. Amino acids: CASSRIPGSPSSGELFF.